The 19 T cell receptor beta chains listed next were all sequenced from one sample in a study of blood T cell repertoires in COVID-19. TCRdb's table, derived via immunoSEQ multiplex PCR, lists solely in-frame clones and lacks some. The sample shows about 90,000 clones, 70% to 90% of them seen only once. Sequencing was carried out using peripheral blood. The receptors derive from a human donor in a cohort sampled during active COVID-19.

The rearrangement links TRBV30 to TRBJ1-6; TRBD1 is a possible D gene (5 bases). Germline CDR1 reads GTSNPN; CDR2 reads SVGIG (reference sequence). Trimming left V 2 bases short and J 4 bases short, with 12 bases between. There are 15 residues in the CDR3. The CDR3 DNA follows: TGTGCCTGGAGTCCTATCGACAGTTATAATTCACCCCTCCACTTT. Protein: CAWSPIDSYNSPLHF.

This clone was seen a single time. V usage is TRBV3-1 (or the pseudogene TRBV3-2) and J usage is TRBJ1-2; maybe TRBD1 (6 bases). CDR1 and CDR2 (germline): LGHDT, YNNKEL (reference sequence). This CDR3 contains 12 residues. Trimming stripped 2 bases from V and 8 bases from J, with 9 bases between. CDR3 residues: CASSQPGVGYTF. The DNA of the CDR3 is TGTGCCAGCAGCCAACCAGGGGTGGGCTACACCTTC.

The chain employs TRBV2 and TRBJ1-5; weak D call: TRBD1 (6 bases). This CDR3 has 14 residues. Trimming removed 6 bases from V and 5 bases from J, with 14 bases in between. Germline CDR1 is SNHLY and CDR2 is FYNNEI. The CDR3 DNA follows: TGTGCCAGCAGCCCCAACAGGGACGATCAGCCCCAGCATTTT. The encoded protein is CASSPNRDDQPQHF.

In DNA form, the CDR3 reads TGCGCCAGCAGACTGGATGGCGGTGAAGCTTTCTTT. It is translated as CASRLDGGEAFF. This rearrangement joins TRBV5-1 to TRBJ1-1; D is undetermined. Germline CDR1 reads SGHRS; CDR2 reads YFSETQ. The CDR3 spans 12 residues. Trimming shortened V by 5 bases and J by 7 bases, and 12 bases separated the two germline ends.

The genes are TRBV6-5 and TRBJ1-2; D not resolved. This CDR3 spans 13 amino acids. Germline CDR1 is MNHEY and CDR2 is SVGAGI. V lost 4 bases to trimming and J lost 5 bases, with 11 bases between them. The CDR3, as DNA: TGTGCCAGCAGTTCAATAGCGGGGTATGGCTACACCTTC. Translated: CASSSIAGYGYTF.

This chain links TRBV30 with TRBJ2-2; 7 nucleotides match TRBD1. The J segment lost 2 bases and the V segment lost 5 bases, leaving 2 bases of the junction unmatched. The CDR3 loop spans 13 amino acids. The germline V gene has CDR1 GTSNPN and CDR2 SVGIG (reference sequence). CDR3 region: CAWDRVNTGELFF. Written as DNA, the CDR3 is TGTGCCTGGGACAGGGTTAACACCGGGGAGCTGTTTTTT.

The chain employs TRBV2 and TRBJ1-1, with no clear D. The V gene lost 1 base and the J gene lost 6 bases, with 12 bases spanning the gap. The CDR3 consists of 14 residues. Germline V gene data show CDR1 as SNHLY and CDR2 as FYNNEI. The CDR3 sequence: CASSEELGLPEAFF. CDR3 bases: TGTGCCAGCAGTGAAGAGCTGGGCTTGCCTGAAGCTTTCTTT.

This clone was seen a single time. This rearrangement joins TRBV7-6 to TRBJ1-1; 10 nucleotides agree with TRBD1. The CDR3 contains 16 residues. V dropped 5 bases and J dropped 4; count of bases not matched to a gene: 10. Germline-derived CDR1 and CDR2 are SGHVS and FNYEAQ. The CDR3 DNA reads as TGTGCCAGCAGCGGACAGGGGGGAGGCTCGGGCACTGAAGCTTTCTTT. It is translated as CASSGQGGGSGTEAFF.

The chain combines TRBV4-1 with TRBJ1-2; tentatively, D is TRBD1 (6 bases). This CDR3 has 16 amino acids. V was pared by 4 bases and J by 5 bases, with 20 bases between. Germline CDR1 MGHRA, CDR2 YSYEKL. DNA of the CDR3: TGCGCCAGCAGCCCCCCTTCTAACCCAGGACAGTATGGCTACACCTTC. Translated, it gives CASSPPSNPGQYGYTF.

On this clone itself: The same CDR3 arises from other DNA sequences in this sample as well. This chain links TRBV5-1 with TRBJ2-5; D perhaps matches TRBD2 (5 bases). CDR1 and CDR2 (germline): SGHRS, YFSETQ. V was clipped by 0 bases and J by 5 bases, with 8 bases between them. This CDR3 has 13 amino acids. The CDR3 loop is CASSLGGLETQYF. CDR3 DNA sequence: TGCGCCAGCAGCTTGGGAGGGCTCGAGACCCAGTACTTC.

The chain links TRBV2 to TRBJ2-5; 7 nucleotides match TRBD1. The CDR3 consists of 14 residues. CDR1 is SNHLY, CDR2 FYNNEI, per germline. V gave up 7 bases and J gave up 4 bases; unmatched junction bases: 9. The CDR3 DNA reads as TGTGCCAGCAACCATCGACAGGGTTTAGAGACCCAGTACTTC. Its translation is CASNHRQGLETQYF.

The rearrangement uses TRBV2 and TRBJ1-5, with TRBD1 matching 7 bases. The germline V gene has CDR1 SNHLY and CDR2 FYNNEI. With 8 bases clipped from V and 7 bases from J, the junction kept 11 bases outside the gene matches. The CDR3 contains 14 residues. CDR3 amino acids: CASRSGDSEQPQHF. The CDR3 DNA follows: TGTGCCAGCCGGTCTGGGGACAGCGAACAGCCCCAGCATTTT.

V is TRBV11-3 and J is TRBJ1-1; the D is unclear. There are 13 residues in the CDR3. Germline CDR1 SGHNT, CDR2 YENEEA. Trimming removed 3 bases from V and 5 bases from J, with 10 bases in between. The CDR3 sequence: CASSLSRGTEAFF. CDR3 in DNA: TGTGCCAGCAGCTTGAGCCGAGGGACTGAAGCTTTCTTT.

CDR3 loop: CASSSDRNEKLFF. The CDR3 DNA reads TGTGCCAGCAGCTCGGACAGGAATGAAAAACTGTTTTTT. V usage is TRBV11-2 and J usage is TRBJ1-4; TRBD1 agrees at 7 bases. CDR3 length equals 13 residues. Germline CDR1 reads SGHAT; CDR2 reads FQNNGV. V gave up 4 bases and J gave up 5 bases; unmatched junction bases: 1.

The sample holds a few counts of this clone. V usage is TRBV2 and J usage is TRBJ1-4, with 8 bases fitting TRBD1. Germline trimming cut 8 bases from V and 5 bases from J; bases unmatched to any gene: 10. Germline values: CDR1 SNHLY, CDR2 FYNNEI. CDR3 length equals 15 residues. The CDR3 loop reads CASGGQGAGNEKLFF. CDR3 sequence (DNA): TGTGCCAGCGGGGGCCAGGGGGCGGGGAATGAAAAACTGTTTTTT.

V gene TRBV9 combines with J gene TRBJ1-6; a possible D gene is TRBD1 (6 bases). In germline, CDR1 is SGDLS, CDR2 YYNGEE. This CDR3 region has 15 residues. Deletions cut 2 bases from V and 0 bases from J, with 6 bases between. CDR3 sequence (DNA): TGTGCCAGCAGCGTGGGGGCCTCCTATAATTCACCCCTCCACTTT. Protein sequence: CASSVGASYNSPLHF.

The CDR3 is CASSYLDRGPTGELFF. Written as DNA, the CDR3 is TGTGCCAGCAGCTATTTGGACAGGGGGCCCACCGGGGAGCTGTTTTTT. J is TRBJ2-2 and V is TRBV7-9, with TRBD1 identical over 11 bases. The CDR3 is 16 residues long. Germline V lookup: CDR1 SEHNR, CDR2 FQNEAQ (reference sequence). Trimming removed 4 bases from V and 4 bases from J; junction bases left unmatched: 5.

V usage is TRBV4-2 and J usage is TRBJ2-7, with TRBD2 as a possible D gene (5 bases). V was trimmed by 1 base and J by 3 bases, leaving 13 bases between them. CDR1 and CDR2 (germline): LGHNA, YNFKEQ. This CDR3 region has 15 residues. CDR3 sequence reads: CASSQGPSGFYEQYF. CDR3 sequence (DNA): TGTGCCAGCAGCCAAGGACCTTCGGGGTTCTACGAGCAGTACTTC.

The chain employs TRBV7-8 and TRBJ2-7; D is unclear. The CDR3 is 14 amino acids. Germline V CDR1 and CDR2: SGHVS, FQNEAQ. Trimming removed 2 bases at V and 1 base at J, with 9 bases between. The CDR3 is CASSLTVVSYEQYF. The CDR3 bases are TGTGCCAGCAGCTTAACGGTCGTTTCCTACGAGCAGTACTTC.